The rows below give T cell receptor beta chains drawn from one sample of a study of identifying expanded T cells in peripheral blood. Using immunoSEQ multiplex PCR, the repertoire was profiled, and TCRdb retains in-frame clones only, with some absent. Among 100,000 or so clones listed, around 88% were seen once. The specimen was blood. Receptors were obtained from a person aged 18 to 75 in good health. CDR3s include the opening cysteine and the closing phenylalanine or tryptophan. The D gene is left open where the match is weak. Clone size appears in some rows only: once, few, many, or a class for an expanded clone.

TRBD2	TRBV4-1	NA	TRBJ2-1	CASSLPGLAGVYEQFF	TGCGCCAGCAGCCTACCGGGACTAGCGGGAGTTTATGAGCAGTTCTTC
NA	TRBV2	NA	TRBJ2-5	CASSETQYF	TGTGCCAGCTCGGAGACCCAGTACTTC
TRBD1	TRBV28	NA	TRBJ1-5	CASLTGVLNQPQHF	TGTGCCAGCTTAACAGGGGTTCTTAATCAGCCCCAGCATTTT
NA	TRBV7-6	NA	TRBJ2-4	CASSLALRGTGPAKNIQYF	TGTGCCAGCAGCTTAGCGCTAAGAGGGACTGGGCCAGCCAAAAACATTCAGTACTTC
NA	TRBV7-3	NA	TRBJ1-1	CASSHGFNTEAFF	TGTGCCAGCAGCCACGGGTTTAACACTGAAGCTTTCTTT
TRBD2	TRBV9	NA	TRBJ2-5	CASSTGSGGVETQYF	TGTGCCAGCAGCACCGGATCGGGAGGGGTAGAGACCCAGTACTTC
NA	TRBV30	NA	TRBJ2-3	CAWSVGGRVTDTQYF	TGTGCCTGGAGTGTCGGGGGACGGGTCACAGATACGCAGTATTTT
NA	TRBV30	NA	TRBJ2-3	CAWSLDSLPDTQYF	TGTGCCTGGAGTTTGGACTCTTTACCAGATACGCAGTATTTT
TRBD2	TRBV9	NA	TRBJ2-5	CASSVSGAREETQYF	TGTGCCAGCAGCGTTAGCGGGGCTAGGGAGGAGACCCAGTACTTC
NA	TRBV20-1	NA	TRBJ2-7	CSARDLYEQYF	TGCAGTGCTAGAGATCTCTACGAGCAGTACTTC
NA	TRBV5-6	NA	TRBJ1-2	CASSSDRRSTF	TGTGCCAGCAGCTCGGACAGAAGGAGTACCTTC
NA	TRBV5-6	few	TRBJ2-3	CASSLNTDTQYF	TGTGCCAGCAGCTTGAACACAGATACGCAGTATTTT
TRBD2	TRBV5-6	NA	TRBJ2-1	CASSRLAGVYNEQFF	TGTGCCAGCAGCCGTCTAGCGGGAGTCTACAATGAGCAGTTCTTC
TRBD1	TRBV28	NA	TRBJ2-5	CASRGTGVETQYF	TGTGCCAGCAGGGGGACAGGGGTCGAGACCCAGTACTTC
NA	TRBV28	NA	TRBJ2-7	CASSLRTTYEQYF	TGTGCCAGCAGTTTAAGAACGACCTACGAGCAGTACTTC
NA	TRBV4-2	NA	TRBJ1-6	CASSQDLGTNSPLHF	TGTGCCAGCAGCCAAGATCTGGGCACAAATTCACCCCTCCACTTT
TRBD1	TRBV2	NA	TRBJ2-7	CASSVEGQRYEQYF	TGTGCCAGCAGTGTTGAGGGACAGCGTTACGAGCAGTACTTC
TRBD1	TRBV7-9	once	TRBJ1-4	CASSRGTETNEKLFF	TGTGCCAGCAGCCGAGGGACAGAAACTAATGAAAAACTGTTTTTT
TRBD1	TRBV19	NA	TRBJ1-2	CASSIMTGGGPYGYTF	TGTGCCAGTAGTATAATGACAGGGGGCGGACCCTATGGCTACACCTTC
TRBD2	TRBV7-9	NA	TRBJ2-2	CASSSHGTTLGTGELFF	TGTGCCAGCAGCAGTCACGGGACTACCCTAGGTACCGGGGAGCTGTTTTTT